Here is one T cell receptor (beta chain) with its context. Its antigen specificity is not known. Base qualities are not provided; no much larger clone lies one nucleotide away. This entry comes from a study of cytomegalovirus exposure and HLA in healthy donors (dated by TCRdb to the late 2010s). Background for the entire study: According to an earlier analysis of a few hundred of the donors, roughly 180 million T cells yielded roughly 110 million unique TCR beta sequences and approximately 280 Gb of sequence data. About 310 gigabases of sequencing data and tens of millions of unique TCR sequences were included in an early release covering around 600 HLA-typed donors. The genetic ancestry cluster associated with self-reported Caucasian donors included over 80% of the 350 to 500 genotyped donors. The study aimed to test whether cataloging public T cell receptors could reveal signatures of past pathogen exposure. The study used immunosequencing to profile the T cell repertoires of approximately 640 subjects and linked those repertoires to cytomegalovirus serostatus. Besides the first cohort of approximately 670 subjects, a separate validation cohort made up of 120 different subjects was used. High-throughput TCR immunosequencing, statistical association of individual TCRs with disease status, and machine learning were combined to predict cytomegalovirus infection status. A later analysis re-examined previously published TCR beta repertoires from roughly 720 donors and added high-resolution HLA genotyping to investigate patterns of TCR occurrence. Rather than using new phenotypic data, the later analysis identified candidate immune exposures from TCR beta sequences and from how often those sequences occurred across donors. An earlier analysis of 500 to 750 of the donors applied high-throughput TCR beta sequencing to assess whether each TCR beta V gene segment acted as functional or pseudogenic. Donor age, sex, ethnicity and CMV serostatus were compiled together with the repertoire data. A later genetic analysis took genome-wide SNP genotypes for 398 of the 666 donors and used that subset as a discovery cohort. All discovery cohort repertoires had been generated using a single sequencing platform. HLA typing covered class I and class II loci at four-digit resolution. Typing coverage differed by locus: A, B, C, DRB1 and DQB1 were typed in about 620-640 donors, DQA1 in 500 to 550, DPA1 in some 610, and DPB1 in just under 490. Four or five DR-DQ haplotypes were treated as single units for association and clustering because of strong linkage in the cohort. Across around 400 genotyped donors of the cohort, an average of about 220,000 unique TCR beta nucleotide sequences per donor were sequenced, and approximately 19% of those sequences were non-productive. The paper's findings and limits, for the study overall: When HLA alleles, especially DR and DQ, strongly co-occurred, TCR associations were difficult to assign to individual alleles. In vitro tests confirmed that three of the cytomegalovirus-associated TCR beta chains recognize cytomegalovirus antigens. The cohort was sequenced for TCR beta chains only, and without alpha or paired-chain data the features that could be detected were limited. Over 15 rarely observed V segments, including chromosome 9 orphons, were excluded from the earlier analysis of approximately 500 of the donors because counts were too low. Because the 87-base-pair reads could not distinguish some IMGT-functional V segments, including TRBV6-2 and TRBV6-3, those segments were excluded. The study listed 170 or so TCR beta chains as associated with cytomegalovirus. A later analysis associated about 17,000 TCR beta sequences with specific HLA alleles at a false discovery rate of 0.05. CMV serostatus was the only immune exposure information available for the cohort. A later genetic analysis reported fewer N-insertions in productive TCRs among donors in an Asian-associated ancestry cluster than the approximately 700-donor mean. While some public TCRs were present in many individuals, most TCR sequences turned up only very rarely across donors. According to the authors, the approach could potentially be generalized to other disease states and immunological phenotypes. A further reported finding was that TCR beta sequences accurately predicted the HLA-A and HLA-B alleles for most subjects in the first cohort. A later analysis reported that several top co-occurrence clusters appeared linked to parvovirus B19, influenza, CMV and Epstein-Barr virus. V-gene and J-gene trimming of TCR beta chains was associated with a missense DCLRE1C variant in a later genetic analysis, and the association was replicated in an independent cohort. HLA typing was unavailable for some donors at each locus, so association tests used only the typed subset. Compared with equally common non-associated chains, HLA-associated TCR beta chains in a later analysis were more clonally expanded and had lower generation probabilities. Broadly in line with IMGT annotations, most TCR beta V segments showed up in productive rearrangements about 90% or about 30% of the time in an earlier analysis of a few hundred of the donors. Sequencing depth was assumed to be roughly uniform across donors in the presence/absence analyses, though that assumption may not hold. A group of highly shared sequence variants was considered likely to be a technical artifact of the sequencing pipeline. A later analysis found that most CMV-associated TCR beta chains appeared HLA-restricted, with HLA associations seemingly driven largely by CMV exposure. In a later analysis, TCR association rates were found to vary across HLA loci, with the most associated TCRs seen for DRB1 alleles and the fewest for HLA-C alleles. The classifier was reported to diagnose cytomegalovirus status with high specificity and sensitivity in both the original cohort and the validation cohort. Correlated functional status among segregating V segments might be attributable to linkage disequilibrium, but an unknown experimental factor could not be ruled out.

The cohort consisted of fewer than 700 healthy bone marrow donors. At the time of sampling, all cohort members were nominally healthy, though unrecorded immune exposures were likely present. The donor was CMV seropositive and was included in the group of approximately 300 seropositive cohort members. A peripheral blood sample was collected from each donor, and TCR beta sequencing was performed on peripheral blood mononuclear cells. Genomic DNA extraction from the blood cell samples was performed with the Qiagen DNeasy Blood Extraction Kit. The library was built by means of the immunoSEQ multiplex PCR assay. For the multiplex PCR, a mixture combining 60 forward primers for TCR Vbeta segments and 13 reverse primers for TCR Jbeta segments was used. The CDR3 region of rearranged TCR beta genes was amplified from genomic DNA with a multiplex PCR assay. The amplified TCR beta libraries were sequenced on the Illumina HiSeq System as 87-base-pair reads. The paper's processing steps were these. A later analysis tallied roughly 80 million unique TCR beta chains across the approximately 670 repertoires, and about 12 million of those chains were shared by two or more donors. To remove PCR and sequencing errors, raw reads were error-corrected and collapsed into unique sequences using a nearest-neighbor algorithm that merged closely related sequences. V, D and J gene segments were assigned by aligning CDR3 sequences to IMGT reference sequences. For a sequence to be retained, at least a six-nucleotide match to both a V gene segment and a J gene segment was required. Rearrangements were called productive when the CDR3 lacked stop codons and stayed in frame with V and J; all others were non-productive. Following IMGT convention, CDR3 was defined as the stretch from the second conserved V-encoded cysteine to the conserved J-encoded phenylalanine. The earlier analysis of some 540 of the donors excluded any sequence lacking an unambiguous match to a single V gene segment. An earlier analysis of a few hundred of the donors classified V segments as functional when productive rearrangements were above 56.7% and as segregating when the standard deviation between donors was above 5%. A statistical classification framework was built to diagnose cytomegalovirus status from the catalog of TCR beta chain sequences. V and J gene assignment, in a later analysis, came from comparing TCR nucleotide sequences with IMGT/GENE-DB human TR gene sequences. Using the TCRdist pipeline, a later analysis assigned CDR3 sequences along with most-parsimonious VDJ recombination scenarios. In a later analysis, each TCR beta chain was defined by its CDR3 amino acid sequence together with its V-gene family, and reads without a unique V-gene family were excluded. A later analysis removed 500 to 600 highly shared, low-generation-probability nucleotide sequences to deal with suspected cross-contamination and a sequencing artifact. A later analysis calculated a clonal expansion index for each public chain from normalized within-repertoire ranks of inferred template counts. In a later analysis, generation probabilities were computed with a VDJ recombination model fitted to out-of-frame rearrangements, and the resulting probabilities were checked against IGoR. Hypergeometric tests were used in a later analysis to score TCR-TCR, TCR-HLA and TCR-CMV co-occurrence, with a repertoire-size bias correction applied to the TCR pairs. False discovery rates were estimated in a later analysis by permuting HLA or CMV assignments 20 times. In a later analysis, co-occurring TCRs were grouped using DBSCAN, with TCRdist sequence similarity added in when clustering inside HLA-allele-positive subsets. Co-occurrence clustering excluded repertoires with fewer than 30,000 or more than 120,000 public chains, plus five with anomalous nucleotide sharing. Held by TCRdb, this immuneACCESS table contains in-frame sequences only and omits some clones. Under half of the omission traces to an unresolved V gene where checked; the cause of the rest is unknown. Clone size and V and J calls were adopted from that table, with D and trimming inferred from the DNA. For this sample the table gives 85,000 to 130,000 clones, of which around 82% were detected only once. 4% of the sample goes to the ten largest clones.

From a lookup of the germline V gene, CDR1 and CDR2 are SGHTS and YDEGEE. At the junction V is shortened by 1 base and J by 0 bases; bases outside the gene matches: 3. From the cysteine through the phenylalanine, the CDR3 covers 16 amino acids. Only CDR3 DNA is held: 48 bases, read in frame from base 1. The specimen sequenced was PBMCs. This TCR derives from a woman between 45 and 60 years old in good health and CMV-seropositive. The V gene is TRBV5-8 and the J gene is TRBJ1-4; 7 bases in the middle match TRBD1. The CDR3 amino acid sequence is: CASSLNRGATNEKLFF. In nucleotides, the sequence is TGTGCCAGCAGCTTGAACAGGGGTGCAACTAATGAAAAACTGTTTTTT. The entire variable domain, with the stretches around the CDR3 drawn from the reference TRBV5-8 and TRBJ1-4 proteins, is EAGVTQSPTHLIKTRGQQATLRCSPISGHTSVYWYQQALGLGLQFLLWYDEGEERNRGNFPPRFSGRQFPNYSSELNVNALELEDSALYLCASSLNRGATNEKLFFGSGTQLSVL.